The entry that follows covers one T cell receptor beta chain sequence. The CDR3 extends 3 residues past the end of the read, so its final part is completed from the germline J gene. The entry originates in a study of T cells in women clearing cervical HPV infection. The CDR3 length is 11 residues. The germline V gene has CDR1 GTSNPN and CDR2 SVGIG (reference sequence). Sequencing used immunoSEQ multiplex PCR; TCRdb keeps in-frame clones, though not all of them. The record lists approximately 34,000 clones, of which the ten most abundant hold about 1.5%. Sequenced material: blood buffy coat. The chain has TRBV30 and TRBJ1-4, with D tentatively TRBD1 (5 bases). The clonotype comes from a woman aged 18 to 75 with a cervical HPV16 infection that either progressed to CIN3+ or cleared (not recorded which). CDR3 bases read: TGTGCCTGGAGTGTGAAGGGGAAA. Translation gives CAWSVKGK. The CDR3 in full is CAWSVKGKLFF.